This entry describes one T cell receptor beta chain. Its antigen is not identified. This specimen belongs to a study of T cell responses to AZD1222 COVID-19 vaccine. Points from the study as a whole: White British people made up most donors, females outnumbered males, and clonal diversity was possibly underestimated.

Germline assignment: CDR1 SNHLY and CDR2 FYNNEI. This CDR3 comprises 11 residues. Trimming shortened V by 6 bases and J by 7 bases, and 7 bases separated the two germline ends. Assay used: immunoSEQ multiplex PCR; TCRdb lists only in-frame clones, some missing. The table lists 150,000 or so clones, over 90% of them singletons. This specimen was peripheral blood, taken on day 0 of MenACWY control vaccination. This chain links TRBV2 with TRBJ1-3, with D hard to call. This clonotype was obtained from an adult in good health. The CDR3 DNA is TGTGCCAGCAGCGAGTATAACACCATATATTTT. Residues: CASSEYNTIYF.